Each of the 14 T cell receptor beta chains below was sequenced from the same sample in a study of CD8+ T cells in alopecia areata. Isolated RNA was reverse transcribed into cDNA used as the sequencing template. Sequenced by immunoSEQ multiplex PCR; TCRdb stores in-frame clones only, minus some. The sample lists 150,000 or so clones, around 50% occurring once. The sample consisted of CD4+ T cells sorted from blood. These receptors were obtained from a human donor with alopecia areata.

In its sample, this clone was seen a few times. The chain carries TRBV5-4 and TRBJ2-1, with D tentatively TRBD1 or TRBD2 (5 bases each). Germline CDR1 SGHNT, CDR2 YYREEE (reference sequence). Between the trimmed V and J ends, which lost 1 base and 8 bases, there was a span of 19 bases. The CDR3 is made up of 16 amino acids. The CDR3 reads CASSLFLGPDKDEQFF. CDR3 bases: TGTGCCAGCAGCTTGTTCTTGGGACCCGATAAGGATGAGCAGTTCTTC.

The rearrangement links TRBV5-6 to TRBJ2-7; weak D call: TRBD1 (6 bases). Germline lookup yields CDR1 SGHDT and CDR2 YYEEEE. V dropped 3 bases and J dropped 0 bases, with 19 bases sitting between them. The CDR3 spans 17 residues. DNA for the CDR3: TGTGCCAGCAGCTCGATCCCAGGGACAACTTACTCCTACGAGCAGTACTTC. Protein: CASSSIPGTTYSYEQYF.

V usage is TRBV28 and J usage is TRBJ1-1; unclear D gene. With 5 bases removed from V and 8 bases from J, the gap between germline ends came to 12 bases. CDR1 is MDHEN, CDR2 SYDVKM, per germline. The CDR3 length is 12 residues. CDR3 bases: TGTGCCAGCAGTAAAACCGAGTTAGAAGCTTTCTTT. Translating gives CASSKTELEAFF.

V is TRBV2 and J is TRBJ2-3; D call uncertain. The V end lost 4 bases, the J end lost 6 bases, and 8 bases lay between the germline ends. This CDR3 has 12 amino acids. CDR1 and CDR2 from the germline V gene are SNHLY and FYNNEI. The CDR3 sequence is CASSVRGDTQYF. CDR3 sequence (DNA): TGTGCCAGCAGTGTACGTGGGGATACGCAGTATTTT.

The chain is built from TRBV2 and TRBJ2-2; 10 bases agree with TRBD1. J lost 1 base, V lost 0 bases, and 8 bases had no gene match. The CDR3 runs to 19 residues. The germline CDR1 and CDR2 sequences are SNHLY and FYNNEI. For the CDR3, the DNA is TGTGCCAGCAGTGAAGCCCCGGGACAGGGGATGGGGAACACCGGGGAGCTGTTTTTT. It translates to CASSEAPGQGMGNTGELFF.

The chain employs TRBV19 and TRBJ2-3; the D gene is possibly TRBD1 (6 bases). CDR3 size: 14 residues. Germline-derived CDR1 and CDR2 are LNHDA and SQIVND (reference sequence). With 6 bases removed from V and 1 base from J, the gap between germline ends came to 11 bases. This CDR3 is CASSPDSRTDTQYF. The CDR3 coding sequence is TGTGCCAGTAGCCCGGACAGCCGCACAGATACGCAGTATTTT.

This clone has more than one count but fewer than ten. The chain has TRBV19 and TRBJ1-2; D not resolved. Germline loops: CDR1 LNHDA, CDR2 SQIVND (reference sequence). Trimming took 3 bases from V and 5 from J, leaving 13 bases between them. The CDR3 covers 14 residues. The CDR3 is CASSMNLGLYGYTF. In DNA form, the CDR3 reads TGTGCCAGTAGTATGAATCTTGGGTTGTATGGCTACACCTTC.

The chain uses TRBV29-1 and TRBJ2-7; D is possibly TRBD1 (5 bases). The germline V gene has CDR1 SQVTM and CDR2 ANQGSEA. The CDR3 is 12 amino acids. V shed 5 bases and J shed 5 bases, with 13 bases lying between them. The CDR3, as DNA: TGCAGCGTTCGGCCAGCAGGGCACGAGCAGTACTTC. As protein: CSVRPAGHEQYF.

The table lists this clone with a few counts. The chain is built from TRBV2 and TRBJ2-7; 8 bases align to TRBD1. This CDR3 has 11 residues. The trim removed 8 bases at V and 6 bases at J, leaving 3 bases unmatched. Looked up from germline, CDR1 is SNHLY and CDR2 is FYNNEI. CDR3 residues: CASGGTGEQYF. The CDR3, as DNA: TGTGCCAGCGGGGGGACAGGCGAGCAGTACTTC.

The chain uses TRBV30 and TRBJ2-1; D is undetermined. CDR3 length: 14 residues. The germline gives CDR1 GTSNPN, CDR2 SVGIG (reference sequence). V was clipped by 2 bases and J by 0 bases, with 8 bases between them. The CDR3 spells CAWSPPGSYNEQFF. CDR3 nucleotide sequence: TGTGCCTGGAGTCCCCCAGGCTCCTACAATGAGCAGTTCTTC.

The V call is TRBV7-9, the J call TRBJ2-7, with no clear D. Germline assignment: CDR1 SEHNR and CDR2 FQNEAQ (reference sequence). This CDR3 spans 12 amino acids. V lost 5 bases, J lost 9 bases, and 14 bases lay in between. The CDR3 bases are TGTGCCAGCAGCGTCGGGCCCTGGGGGCAGTACTTC. Protein product: CASSVGPWGQYF.

The chain carries TRBV2 and TRBJ2-7; D unresolved. Germline-derived CDR1 and CDR2 are SNHLY and FYNNEI. V was trimmed by 6 bases and J by 3 bases, leaving 9 bases between them. The CDR3 has 12 residues. As DNA, the CDR3 is TGTGCCAGCAGGGATTTATACTACGAGCAGTACTTC. This encodes CASRDLYYEQYF.

The table lists this clone with a count of one. V is TRBV25-1 and J is TRBJ2-1, with no clear D. Between the trimmed V and J ends, which lost 7 bases and 5 bases, there was a span of 6 bases. The CDR3 has 11 residues. CDR1 is MGHDK and CDR2 is SYGVNS in the germline V gene. The CDR3 spells CASTFHNEQFF. The CDR3 DNA sequence: TGTGCCAGCACGTTCCACAATGAGCAGTTCTTC.

V and J are TRBV27 and TRBJ2-7; TRBD1 matches 9 bases. V shed 5 bases and J 2 bases; nucleotides not matched to a gene: 7. This CDR3 has 15 amino acids. Germline CDR1 and CDR2: MNHEY and SMNVEV (reference sequence). The CDR3 DNA reads as TGTGCCAGCAGTAGAACAGGGGGCGCGCCCTACGAGCAGTACTTC. Translation gives CASSRTGGAPYEQYF.